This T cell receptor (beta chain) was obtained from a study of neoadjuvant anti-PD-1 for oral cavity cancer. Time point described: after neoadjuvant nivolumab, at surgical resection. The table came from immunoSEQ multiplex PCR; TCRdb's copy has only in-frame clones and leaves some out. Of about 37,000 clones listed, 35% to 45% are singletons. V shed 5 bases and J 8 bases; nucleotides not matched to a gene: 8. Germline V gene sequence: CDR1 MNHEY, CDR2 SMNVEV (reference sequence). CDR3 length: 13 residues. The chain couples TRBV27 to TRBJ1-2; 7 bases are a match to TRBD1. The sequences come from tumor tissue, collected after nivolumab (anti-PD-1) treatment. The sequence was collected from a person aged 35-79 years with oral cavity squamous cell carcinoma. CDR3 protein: CASSDRVSRGYTF. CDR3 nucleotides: TGTGCCAGCAGTGACAGGGTCTCCCGGGGCTACACCTTC.